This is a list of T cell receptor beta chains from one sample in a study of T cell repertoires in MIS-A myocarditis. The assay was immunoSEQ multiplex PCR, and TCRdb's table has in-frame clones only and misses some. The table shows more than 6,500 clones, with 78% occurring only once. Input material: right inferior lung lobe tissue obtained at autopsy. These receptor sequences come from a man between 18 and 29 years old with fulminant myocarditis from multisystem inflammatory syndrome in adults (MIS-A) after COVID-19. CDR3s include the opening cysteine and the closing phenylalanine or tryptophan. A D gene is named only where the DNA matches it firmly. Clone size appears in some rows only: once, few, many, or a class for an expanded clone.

CDR3: CASSQAGFGGYTF
DNA: TGCGCCAGCAGCCAAGCAGGATTCGGCGGCTACACCTTC
D: NA
size: NA
J: TRBJ1-2
V: TRBV4-1

CDR3: CATRGLAQLEQFF
DNA: TGTGCCACCAGGGGACTAGCGCAATTGGAGCAGTTCTTC
D: TRBD2
size: NA
J: TRBJ2-1
V: TRBV24-1

CDR3: CASSLDRYYNEQFF
DNA: TGTGCCAGCAGCTTAGACAGGTACTACAATGAGCAGTTCTTC
D: NA
size: few
J: TRBJ2-1
V: TRBV13

CDR3: CASRAGTEREQFF
DNA: TGTGCCAGCAGAGCCGGGACGGAGAGGGAGCAGTTCTTC
D: NA
size: NA
J: TRBJ2-1
V: TRBV2

CDR3: CASSYSRTGAGQYF
DNA: TGTGCCAGCAGTTACTCTCGGACAGGGGCTGGGCAGTACTTC
D: TRBD1
size: NA
J: TRBJ2-7
V: TRBV6-2/TRBV6-3

CDR3: CASSEAGGDTEAFF
DNA: TGTGCCAGCAGTGAAGCGGGGGGCGACACTGAAGCTTTCTTT
D: NA
size: NA
J: TRBJ1-1
V: TRBV6-1

CDR3: CATSAPRDEKLFF
DNA: TGTGCCACCAGTGCCCCGCGGGATGAAAAACTGTTTTTT
D: NA
size: NA
J: TRBJ1-4
V: TRBV24-1

CDR3: CASSIGRGDYEQYF
DNA: TGTGCCAGTAGTATAGGCAGGGGAGACTACGAGCAGTACTTC
D: NA
size: NA
J: TRBJ2-7
V: TRBV19

CDR3: CASSYQGREETQYF
DNA: TGTGCCAGCAGTTACCAGGGTAGGGAAGAGACCCAGTACTTC
D: NA
size: NA
J: TRBJ2-5
V: TRBV6-6

CDR3: CASSFRQGTQYF
DNA: TGTGCCAGCAGCTTCCGACAGGGGACCCAGTACTTC
D: TRBD1
size: NA
J: TRBJ2-5
V: TRBV7-2

CDR3: CAISVSPGQNYGYTF
DNA: TGTGCCATCTCGGTCTCCCCGGGACAGAACTATGGCTACACCTTC
D: TRBD1
size: NA
J: TRBJ1-2
V: TRBV6-5

CDR3: CASSVGLAGGPVTDTQYF
DNA: TGTGCCAGCAGTGTAGGACTAGCGGGGGGGCCAGTCACAGATACGCAGTATTTT
D: TRBD2
size: NA
J: TRBJ2-3
V: TRBV6-1

CDR3: CAWSVLSRQLTNYDYTF
DNA: TGTGCCTGGAGTGTACTCTCAAGGCAGCTAACTAACTATGACTACACCTTC
D: NA
size: NA
J: TRBJ1-2
V: TRBV30

CDR3: CANKNAGGYGYTF
DNA: TGTGCCAACAAAAATGCCGGCGGCTATGGCTACACCTTC
D: NA
size: NA
J: TRBJ1-2
V: TRBV6-4

CDR3: CASSLGSGAQPQHF
DNA: TGTGCCAGCAGCCTGGGGTCAGGGGCTCAGCCCCAGCATTTT
D: NA
size: NA
J: TRBJ1-5
V: TRBV3-1/TRBV3-2

CDR3: CASRQGARSNQPQHF
DNA: TGTGCCAGCAGGCAGGGGGCGAGGAGCAATCAGCCCCAGCATTTT
D: TRBD1
size: few
J: TRBJ1-5
V: TRBV27

CDR3: CASSTSKGVMGNQPQHF
DNA: TGTGCCAGTAGTACCTCAAAGGGGGTGATGGGCAATCAGCCCCAGCATTTT
D: NA
size: NA
J: TRBJ1-5
V: TRBV19

CDR3: CASRTGVSGRSYYNEQFF
DNA: TGTGCCAGCAGGACCGGGGTTAGCGGGAGGTCTTACTACAATGAGCAGTTCTTC
D: TRBD2
size: NA
J: TRBJ2-1
V: TRBV28

CDR3: CASSTSRETQYF
DNA: TGTGCCAGCTCTACGTCCCGAGAGACCCAGTACTTC
D: NA
size: once
J: TRBJ2-5
V: TRBV18

CDR3: CAWSLQKRAPQHF
DNA: TGTGCCTGGAGTCTCCAGAAGCGGGCACCCCAGCATTTT
D: NA
size: NA
J: TRBJ1-5
V: TRBV30

CDR3: CASSSLRFYEQYF
DNA: TGTGCCAGCAGCTCCCTGAGGTTCTACGAGCAGTACTTC
D: NA
size: NA
J: TRBJ2-7
V: TRBV7-9

CDR3: CAWRLGSAHVLTF
DNA: TGTGCCTGGAGGTTGGGCTCAGCCCACGTCCTGACTTTC
D: NA
size: NA
J: TRBJ2-6
V: TRBV30

CDR3: CAISETGTGYNEQFF
DNA: TGTGCCATCAGCGAAACCGGGACAGGGTACAATGAGCAGTTCTTC
D: TRBD1
size: NA
J: TRBJ2-1
V: TRBV10-3

CDR3: CATSSDRATNEKLFF
DNA: TGTGCCACCAGCAGTGACAGAGCAACTAATGAAAAACTGTTTTTT
D: NA
size: once
J: TRBJ1-4
V: TRBV15

CDR3: CASSPPTGGLQETQYF
DNA: TGTGCCAGCAGCCCGCCGACAGGGGGCCTCCAAGAGACCCAGTACTTC
D: TRBD1
size: once
J: TRBJ2-5
V: TRBV9

CDR3: CASLRGREPHGYTF
DNA: TGTGCCAGCCTCCGGGGCAGGGAACCCCATGGCTACACCTTC
D: NA
size: NA
J: TRBJ1-2
V: TRBV6-6

CDR3: CASSSNQGGDEQYF
DNA: TGTGCCAGCAGCTCAAACCAGGGGGGCGACGAGCAGTACTTC
D: NA
size: NA
J: TRBJ2-7
V: TRBV5-4

CDR3: CAGNELNYGYTF
DNA: TGTGCCGGAAACGAGCTTAACTATGGCTACACCTTC
D: NA
size: NA
J: TRBJ1-2
V: TRBV7-9

CDR3: CASSKGTEVNTEAFF
DNA: TGTGCCAGCAGCAAAGGGACAGAAGTCAACACTGAAGCTTTCTTT
D: TRBD1
size: NA
J: TRBJ1-1
V: TRBV11-1

CDR3: CASSYSRGPEAFF
DNA: TGTGCCAGCAGTTACTCCAGGGGACCTGAAGCTTTCTTT
D: NA
size: NA
J: TRBJ1-1
V: TRBV6-5

CDR3: CASSAPGQALSSYNSPLHF
DNA: TGTGCCAGCAGCGCCCCGGGACAGGCTTTGAGCTCCTATAATTCACCCCTCCACTTT
D: NA
size: few
J: TRBJ1-6
V: TRBV21-1